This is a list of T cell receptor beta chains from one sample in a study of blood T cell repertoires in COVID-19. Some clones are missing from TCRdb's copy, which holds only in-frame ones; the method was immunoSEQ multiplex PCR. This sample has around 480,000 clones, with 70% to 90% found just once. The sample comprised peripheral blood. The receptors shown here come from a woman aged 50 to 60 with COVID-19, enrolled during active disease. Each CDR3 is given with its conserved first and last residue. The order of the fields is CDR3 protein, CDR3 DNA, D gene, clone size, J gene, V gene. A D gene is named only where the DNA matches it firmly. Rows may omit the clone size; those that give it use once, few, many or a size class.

CASSPRLQLGRTDTQYF	TGTGCCAGCAGCCCCCGACTGCAGCTGGGGCGCACAGATACGCAGTATTTT	-	-	TRBJ2-3	TRBV7-3
CASSLLDTKDLNEKLFF	TGTGCCAGCAGTCTTTTAGACACCAAAGACCTTAATGAAAAACTGTTTTTT	-	-	TRBJ1-4	TRBV27
CASMGLLSEQFF	TGTGCCAGCATGGGACTCCTTAGTGAGCAGTTCTTC	-	-	TRBJ2-1	TRBV6-5
CATSREPTGMVKNIQYF	TGTGCCACCAGCAGAGAACCGACAGGGATGGTCAAAAACATTCAGTACTTC	TRBD1	once	TRBJ2-4	TRBV15
CASSEAGFTDTQYF	TGTGCCAGCAGTGAGGCGGGTTTCACAGATACGCAGTATTTT	-	-	TRBJ2-3	TRBV6-1
CASSLDEGETQYF	TGTGCCAGCAGCTTGGACGAGGGAGAGACCCAGTACTTC	-	-	TRBJ2-5	TRBV5-6
CASSLDSGQLNYGYTF	TGCGCCAGCAGCTTGGACTCGGGACAGCTAAACTATGGCTACACCTTC	TRBD1	-	TRBJ1-2	TRBV5-1
CSVDGIANTGELFF	TGCAGCGTTGACGGGATTGCGAACACCGGGGAGCTGTTTTTT	-	many	TRBJ2-2	TRBV29-1
CASSQEGRGSYNEQFF	TGCGCCAGCAGCCAAGAAGGGCGGGGCAGCTACAATGAGCAGTTCTTC	-	-	TRBJ2-1	TRBV4-1
CASSYSPHQVSPLHF	TGTGCCAGCAGTTACTCCCCTCACCAGGTATCACCCCTCCACTTT	-	-	TRBJ1-6	TRBV6-5
CASSPLGQTGEAFF	TGCGCCAGCAGCCCCCTGGGACAGACGGGTGAAGCTTTCTTT	TRBD1	-	TRBJ1-1	TRBV4-1
CASSQDGGTLAGAQYF	TGCGCCAGCAGCCAAGATGGGGGGACTCTCGCCGGGGCCCAGTACTTC	-	-	TRBJ2-5	TRBV4-1